This TCR beta chain was recovered during a study of T-cell memory formation after mild COVID-19 (dated by TCRdb to 2020 to 2022). Regarding the study in general: TCR sequence clusters from the two donors were largely donor specific. In a couple of donors, T-cell clones that expanded and contracted after mild COVID-19 were tracked by sequencing TCRalpha and TCRbeta repertoires over time. The cohort was made up of two young adult volunteers, one female and one male, who were previously healthy. Study-level results and caveats: Contracting CD4+ clones turned up mainly in the CM and EM memory subsets, whereas EMRA was where CD8+ clones were enriched. Some responding clones were detected in pre-infection memory, suggesting pre-existing cross-reactive memory T cells joined the SARS-CoV-2 response. From day 15 to 85, contracting clones showed balanced CD4/CD8 phenotypes, whereas a second wave of clones that expanded from day 15 to 37 leaned towards CD4+. The study covered only a couple of mild cases, and larger cohorts including severe cases with pre-infection samples were considered necessary. SARS-CoV-2 specificity was not confirmed for the second-wave clones peaking on day 37.

This clonotype has a handful of counts. What this receptor recognizes is not known. Qualities for individual bases were not recorded, and no much larger clone is one base off. Ficoll-Paque density gradient centrifugation was the method used to isolate PBMCs. The sequencer was an Illumina NovaSeq 6000. cDNA libraries for TCRalpha and TCRbeta were prepared by 5'RACE using constant-segment primers, with sample barcodes and unique molecular identifiers added. RNA was extracted from every sample with Trizol reagent. Library amplification was performed in two PCR steps, and a second sample barcode and Illumina TruSeq adapters were introduced in the second step. Sequencing of the libraries was done on an Illumina NovaSeq, producing 2 x 150 bp paired-end reads. Processing in the source paper ran as follows. With migec v1.2.7, reads were demultiplexed and then collapsed into UMI-guided consensus sequences. Using mixcr v2.1.11, the UMI consensuses were aligned to TRA and TRB V and J templates and assembled into clonotypes. Expanded or contracted clonotypes were those called significant by both edgeR and NoisET, with noise models trained on biological replicates. For edgeR calls, the thresholds were a false discovery rate-adjusted p below 0.01 and a log2 fold-change of 1. PCA with hierarchical clustering of max-normalized trajectories of the 1000 most abundant clonotypes was used as exploratory dynamics analysis. Each responding clone was given a CD4 or CD8 phenotype based on the CD4+ and CD8+ repertoires, which had been sequenced separately. The public reads were run again by TCRdb, first through fastp at Q25 and then through MiXCR, and only productive beta chains were kept. Identical CDR3 protein sequences are pooled into one entry, listed with their most common genes and DNA. TCRdb, rather than the study authors, made the V and J calls. The sample records about 320,000 distinct CDR3 sequences, 13% to 15% of which are singletons. In total, the top ten clones hold 20% to 25% of the sample.

Its CDR3 holds 15 amino acids, cysteine through phenylalanine. Of the read, only the CDR3 DNA is kept; its 45 bases are in frame from base 1. CDR1 and CDR2 (SGHTA, FQGNSA) derive from the germline V gene. At the junction V is shortened by 3 bases and J by 2 bases, with 11 bases in between. Sequenced input: PBMCs or a T cell subset sorted from them (not recorded which). The clonotype originates from a man younger than 35 who had mild COVID-19 (a few samples of this study predate the infection). The sample titles of this study are shuffled in the database, so cell type and time point are left out; the donor was told from shared clones. The chain joins TRBV7-2 to TRBJ1-5, and TRBD1 may be the D gene, going by 6 matching bases. The bases are TGTGCCAGCAGCTTTTACAGGGACGGCAATCAGCCCCAGCATTTT. Its protein reads: CASSFYRDGNQPQHF. With the portions outside the CDR3 filled from the reference TRBV7-2 and TRBJ1-5 genes, the complete variable region becomes GAGVSQSPSNKVTEKGKDVELRCDPISGHTALYWYRQSLGQGLEFLIYFQGNSAPDKSGLPSDRFSAERTGGSVSTLTIQRTQQEDSAVYLCASSFYRDGNQPQHFGDGTRLSIL.